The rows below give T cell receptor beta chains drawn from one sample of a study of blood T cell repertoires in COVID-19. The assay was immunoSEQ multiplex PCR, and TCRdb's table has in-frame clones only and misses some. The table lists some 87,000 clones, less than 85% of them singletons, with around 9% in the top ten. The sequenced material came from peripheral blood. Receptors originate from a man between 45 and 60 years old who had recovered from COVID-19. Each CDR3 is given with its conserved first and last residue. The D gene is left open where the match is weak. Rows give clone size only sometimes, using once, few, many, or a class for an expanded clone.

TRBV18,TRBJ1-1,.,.,TGTGCCAGCTCACTACACGGGATTTTGAACACTGAAGCTTTCTTT,CASSLHGILNTEAFF
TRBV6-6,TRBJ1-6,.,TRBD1,TGTGCCAGCAAAGACAGGGTCAATTCACCCCTCCACTTT,CASKDRVNSPLHF
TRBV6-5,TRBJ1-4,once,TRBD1,TGTGCCAGCAGTTATCGGACAGGGAATGAAAAACTGTTTTTT,CASSYRTGNEKLFF
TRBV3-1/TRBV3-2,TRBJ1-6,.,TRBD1,TGTGCCAGCAGCCACACAGGGGGAGCATCCTATAATTCACCCCTCCACTTT,CASSHTGGASYNSPLHF
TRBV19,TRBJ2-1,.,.,TGTGCCAGTAACCGGGACTCGTACAATGAGCAGTTCTTC,CASNRDSYNEQFF
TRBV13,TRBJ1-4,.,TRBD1,TGTGCCAGCAGTGTGGGACAGAAAAGGAATGAAAAACTGTTTTTT,CASSVGQKRNEKLFF
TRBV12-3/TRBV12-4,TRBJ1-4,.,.,TGTGCCAGCAGTCCCACAGGGACAGAAAAACTGTTTTTT,CASSPTGTEKLFF
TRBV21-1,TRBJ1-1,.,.,TGTGCCAGCAGCAGACAGAACACTGAAGCTTTCTTT,CASSRQNTEAFF
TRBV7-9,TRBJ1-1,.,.,TGTGCCAGCAGCTTAGCCATGAACACTGAAGCTTTCTTT,CASSLAMNTEAFF
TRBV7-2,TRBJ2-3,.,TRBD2,TGTGCCAGCAGCCCCGGGACTAGCGCAGATACGCAGTATTTT,CASSPGTSADTQYF
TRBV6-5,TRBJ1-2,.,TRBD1,TGTGCCAGCAGTTTTGCAGACAGGGGAAAAGATGGCTACACCTTC,CASSFADRGKDGYTF
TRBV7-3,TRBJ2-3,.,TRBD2,TGTGCCAGCAGCATAAAAGGGACTAGCGGGGGGCGCACAGATACGCAGTATTTT,CASSIKGTSGGRTDTQYF
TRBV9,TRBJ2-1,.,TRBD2,TGTGCCAGCAGCGTAGCTCTAGCGGTGAGTGAGCAGTTCTTC,CASSVALAVSEQFF
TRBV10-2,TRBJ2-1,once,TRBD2,TGCGCCAGCAGTAGAAGCGGGGGAGTAGAGCAGTTCTTC,CASSRSGGVEQFF
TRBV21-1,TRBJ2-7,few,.,TGTGCCAGCAGCACAAAACTGAGGAGACAGGGACAGATCTACGAGCAGTACTTC,CASSTKLRRQGQIYEQYF
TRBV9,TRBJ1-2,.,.,TGTGCCAGCAGCGTAGATTTAGCCAACTATGGCTACACCTTC,CASSVDLANYGYTF
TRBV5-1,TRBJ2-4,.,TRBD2,TGCGCCAGCAGCCCCGCGTCTAGCGGGAGGGTGGGAAACATTCAGTACTTC,CASSPASSGRVGNIQYF
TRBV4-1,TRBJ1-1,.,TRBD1,TGCGCCAGCAGCCGGACAGGGAGGACTGAAGCTTTCTTT,CASSRTGRTEAFF
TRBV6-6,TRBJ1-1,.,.,TGTGCCAGCAGTTACTCCGGACAGCGAGTTGAAGCTTTCTTT,CASSYSGQRVEAFF
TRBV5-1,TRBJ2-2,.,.,TGCGCCAGCAGCCAGACAGGTCCAAGGGTCGGCGGGGAGCTGTTTTTT,CASSQTGPRVGGELFF
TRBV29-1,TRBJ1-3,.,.,TGCAGCGGCCAGGTCAGCTCTGGAAACACCATATATTTT,CSGQVSSGNTIYF
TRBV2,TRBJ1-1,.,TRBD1,TGTGCCAGCAGGAGAGGGACAGGGGGTTTAGGCACTGAAGCTTTCTTT,CASRRGTGGLGTEAFF
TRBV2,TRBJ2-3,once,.,TGTGCCAGCAACTACTGGTCCGATACGCAGTATTTT,CASNYWSDTQYF
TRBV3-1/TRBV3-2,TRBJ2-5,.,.,TGTGCCAGCAGCCAAGTTCCTGAGGGCTTCTCCCTAGAGGGGGGGGAGACCCAGTACTTC,CASSQVPEGFSLEGGETQYF
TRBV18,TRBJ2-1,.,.,TGTGCCAGCTCCCCAGACTTGTACAATGAGCAGTTCTTC,CASSPDLYNEQFF
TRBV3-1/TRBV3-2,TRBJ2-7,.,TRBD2,TGTGCCAGCAGCCTAACTAGCGGGAACTACGAGCAGTACTTC,CASSLTSGNYEQYF
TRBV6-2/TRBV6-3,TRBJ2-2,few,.,TGTGCCAGCAGCTATTGGGGACATCTTTTCACCGGGGAGCTGTTTTTT,CASSYWGHLFTGELFF
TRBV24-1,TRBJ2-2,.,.,TGTGCCACCAGTGATACCGGGACATGGGGCACCGGGGAGCTGTTTTTT,CATSDTGTWGTGELFF
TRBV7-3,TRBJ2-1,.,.,TGTGCCAGCAGCCCCCTATCCTCCCATGAGCAGTTCTTC,CASSPLSSHEQFF
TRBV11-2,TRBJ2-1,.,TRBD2,TGTGCCAGCAGATTAAGACCCGACGCCGCTAGCGGTTCCATCGTGGAGCAGTTCTTC,CASRLRPDAASGSIVEQFF
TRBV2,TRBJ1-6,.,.,TGTGCCAGCAGCGTTCTGGACAGTGCCAAGTACTCACCCCTCCACTTT,CASSVLDSAKYSPLHF
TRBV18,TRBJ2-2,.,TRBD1,TGTGCCAGCTCACAGGGGACAGGTGCCTACACCGGGGAGCTGTTTTTT,CASSQGTGAYTGELFF
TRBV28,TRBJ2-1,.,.,TGTGCCTCTACCGGGGGTCTTATCAATGAGCAGTTCTTC,CASTGGLINEQFF
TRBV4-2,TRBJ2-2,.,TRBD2,TGTGCCAGCAGCCAAGAGCTCCTAGCGGGTCGGACCGGGGAGCTGTTTTTT,CASSQELLAGRTGELFF
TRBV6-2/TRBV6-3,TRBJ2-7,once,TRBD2,TGTGCCAGCAGTTACGCGGGAGGGCCAATCGAGCAGTACTTC,CASSYAGGPIEQYF
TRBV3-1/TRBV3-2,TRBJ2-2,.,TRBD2,TGTGCCAGCAGCCCCGGCAGCGGGAAGACCGGGGAGCTGTTTTTT,CASSPGSGKTGELFF
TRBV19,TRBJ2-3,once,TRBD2,TGTGCCAGTAGTATTGGTGGTAGCGGGAGGCCGGGAGATACGCAGTATTTT,CASSIGGSGRPGDTQYF
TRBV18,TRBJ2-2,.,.,TGTGCCAGCTCACCACCCGCGCGTGGGAACACCGGGGAGCTGTTTTTT,CASSPPARGNTGELFF